This T cell receptor beta chain appears in the sequencing data of a study of blood T cell repertoires in COVID-19. The CDR3 is made up of 16 amino acids. Looked up from germline, CDR1 is MDHEN and CDR2 is SYDVKM. The V and J ends lost 1 base and 1 base respectively, with 12 bases between them. Authors' analysis steps: Nucleated cell number was recorded as an estimate derived from reference gene primer amplification. Some clones are missing from TCRdb's copy, which holds only in-frame ones; the method was immunoSEQ multiplex PCR. The D gene and trimming were derived from the DNA, and the V and J assignments and clone size from that table. Among 200,000 to 250,000 clones listed, 84% were seen once.

This sequence was found in a man in his forties or fifties with active or convalescent COVID-19. The chain is built from TRBV28 and TRBJ2-3; D is perhaps TRBD2 (5 bases). Sequenced material: peripheral blood. CDR3 sequence: CASSLYLGSGTDTQYF. DNA of the CDR3: TGTGCCAGCAGTTTATATCTGGGGAGTGGCACAGATACGCAGTATTTT.